A single sample gave rise to the 29 T cell receptor beta chains below, sequenced in a study of blood T cell repertoires in COVID-19. Here immunoSEQ multiplex PCR was the method, and the copy in TCRdb shows in-frame clones only, minus some. Counted here are hundreds of thousands of clones, 70% to 90% occurring once; the ten biggest clones make up 2% to 2.5%. Sequencing was done on a sample of peripheral blood. The receptors derive from a woman aged 40 to 50 who had recovered from COVID-19.

The chain links TRBV11-2 to TRBJ1-3; D unresolved. The CDR3 has 14 residues. The V gene lost 2 bases and the J gene lost 0 bases, with 5 bases spanning the gap. Germline CDR1 and CDR2: SGHAT and FQNNGV. The CDR3 sequence: CASSLYGSGNTIYF. As DNA, the CDR3 is TGTGCCAGCAGCTTATACGGCTCTGGAAACACCATATATTTT.

This chain connects TRBV9 to TRBJ2-1; D remains unclear. The CDR3 runs 16 residues. V was shortened by 0 bases and J by 7 bases, with 17 bases between the two germline ends. Germline CDR1 SGDLS, CDR2 YYNGEE. The CDR3 DNA sequence: TGTGCCAGCAGCGTAGTAATCAGCGTGGGTTCGAATGAGCAGTTCTTC. This encodes CASSVVISVGSNEQFF.

This clone was found once. The rearrangement uses TRBV6-2 or TRBV6-3 and TRBJ1-5, with TRBD1 matching 8 bases. V dropped 2 bases and J dropped 2; count of bases not matched to a gene: 14. Per the germline V gene, CDR1 is MNHEY and CDR2 is SVGEGT. The CDR3 sequence is 19 residues long. The CDR3 loop reads CASSYPSGTGFSGNQPQHF. CDR3 coding DNA: TGTGCCAGCAGTTACCCATCAGGGACAGGATTCAGCGGCAATCAGCCCCAGCATTTT.

The chain links TRBV28 to TRBJ2-6; TRBD2 is a possible D gene (5 bases). CDR1 is MDHEN, CDR2 SYDVKM, per germline. CDR3 size: 13 residues. V was shortened by 6 bases and J by 4 bases, with 7 bases between the two germline ends. The CDR3 sequence: CASRGAGANVLTF. The CDR3 coding sequence is TGTGCCAGCAGGGGAGCGGGGGCCAACGTCCTGACTTTC.

The chain carries TRBV27 and TRBJ2-3, with TRBD1 identical over 11 bases. J was trimmed by 3 bases and V by 8 bases; bases with no gene match: 4. Germline V lookup: CDR1 MNHEY, CDR2 SMNVEV (reference sequence). The CDR3 consists of 14 residues. The CDR3 here is CASGQGAWTDTQYF. CDR3 sequence (DNA): TGTGCCAGCGGACAGGGGGCATGGACAGATACGCAGTATTTT.

The rearrangement joins TRBV6-6 to TRBJ1-4; 8 bases match TRBD1. The V and J ends lost 6 bases and 7 bases, in that order; junction bases with no gene match: 7. The CDR3 has 14 amino acids. Germline loops: CDR1 MNHNY, CDR2 SVGAGI (reference sequence). Here the CDR3 reads CASRKTGETEKLFF. CDR3 nucleotides: TGTGCCAGCAGAAAGACAGGGGAAACTGAAAAACTGTTTTTT.

J is TRBJ1-2 and V is TRBV19, with D maybe TRBD1 (5 bases). Germline CDR1 LNHDA, CDR2 SQIVND (reference sequence). This CDR3 is built from 12 residues. V lost 4 bases and J lost 9, with 12 bases in between. CDR3 loop: CASSTPGGSYTF. The DNA of the CDR3 is TGTGCCAGTAGTACCCCCGGGGGAAGCTACACCTTC.

CDR3 amino acids: CASSPLETQYF. The CDR3 DNA reads as TGTGCCAGCAGCCCCCTAGAGACCCAGTACTTC. The rearrangement joins TRBV11-2 to TRBJ2-5; D ambiguous. Germline V gene lookup returns CDR1 SGHAT and CDR2 FQNNGV. The CDR3 totals 11 residues. V lost 5 bases and J 4 bases, leaving 5 bases between the germline ends.

The V and J genes are TRBV9 and TRBJ2-3; 16 nucleotides agree with TRBD2. In germline, CDR1 is SGDLS, CDR2 YYNGEE. V was clipped by 0 bases and J by 0 bases; unmatched bases: 10. The CDR3 totals 21 residues. The chain's CDR3 is CASSVDPRGLAGGTSTDTQYF. The CDR3 bases are TGTGCCAGCAGCGTAGACCCGCGGGGACTAGCGGGAGGGACTAGCACAGATACGCAGTATTTT.

J is TRBJ2-3 and V is TRBV7-3; D gene uncertain. Trimming took off 4 bases at V and 1 base at J, with 15 bases between the two ends. The CDR3 loop spans 16 amino acids. The V gene's germline CDR1 is SGHTA and CDR2 FQGTGA. CDR3 in amino acids: CASSSTLGRGTDTQYF. Written as DNA, the CDR3 is TGTGCCAGCAGCTCGACCCTGGGCAGAGGCACAGATACGCAGTATTTT.

This clone was picked up a small number of times. This chain uses TRBV21-1 with TRBJ1-3; the table gives TRBD1 as D, unverified against the DNA. TRBV21-1 is termed a pseudogene. CDR3 size: 15 residues. The CDR3 region is CASRYSGTPGNTIYF. The CDR3 bases are TGTGCCAGCAGGTACTCCGGGACACCTGGAAACACCATATATTTT.

V usage is TRBV7-2 and J usage is TRBJ1-4; 7 bases fit TRBD1. Germline V gene sequence: CDR1 SGHTA, CDR2 FQGNSA. V shed 8 bases, J shed 3 bases, and the junction held 6 bases outside the gene matches. The CDR3 covers 14 residues. The CDR3 nucleotides are TGTGCCAGCCGACAGGGTCTGGCTAATGAAAAACTGTTTTTT. This translates into CASRQGLANEKLFF.

The V gene is TRBV9, the J gene TRBJ2-1; 9 bases align to TRBD2. Losses at the gene ends were 0 bases for V and 0 bases for J; bases not matched to a gene: 10. CDR1 and CDR2 from the germline V gene are SGDLS and YYNGEE. CDR3 length: 19 amino acids. CDR3 amino acids: CASSVDSLAGQSSYNEQFF. Written as DNA, the CDR3 is TGTGCCAGCAGCGTAGACAGCCTAGCGGGACAGAGCTCCTACAATGAGCAGTTCTTC. The whole variable domain, filled in from reference TRBV9 and TRBJ2-1, reads DSGVTQTPKHLITATGQRVTLRCSPRSGDLSVYWYQQSLDQGLQFLIQYYNGEERAKGNILERFSAQQFPDLHSELNLSSLELGDSALYFCASSVDSLAGQSSYNEQFFGPGTRLTVL.

The V call is TRBV5-4, the J call TRBJ2-4, with D unresolved. CDR1 and CDR2 from the germline V gene are SGHNT and YYREEE (reference sequence). The CDR3 contains 12 residues. The V end lost 4 bases, the J end lost 7 bases, and 9 bases lay between the germline ends. CDR3: CASSTPQNIQYF. The CDR3 region has the DNA TGTGCCAGCAGCACCCCCCAGAACATTCAGTACTTC. Full variable domain (missing parts from reference TRBV5-4 and TRBJ2-4): ETGVTQSPTHLIKTRGQQVTLRCSSQSGHNTVSWYQQALGQGPQFIFQYYREEENGRGNFPPRFSGLQFPNYSSELNVNALELDDSALYLCASSTPQNIQYFGAGTRLSVL.

V is TRBV27 and J is TRBJ1-2; 7 positions agree with TRBD1. V was clipped by 6 bases and J by 5 bases; unmatched bases: 6. The germline gives CDR1 MNHEY, CDR2 SMNVEV (reference sequence). CDR3 length: 13 residues. CDR3 in amino acids: CASRPTGWYGYTF. CDR3 sequence (DNA): TGTGCCAGCAGGCCGACAGGGTGGTATGGCTACACCTTC.

This sequence joins TRBV5-1 and TRBJ2-6; 11 positions agree with TRBD1. The V gene end was trimmed by 4 bases and the J gene end by 0 bases; junction bases not matched to a gene: 3. The CDR3 extends over 17 amino acids. Germline V CDR1 and CDR2: SGHRS, YFSETQ. The CDR3 DNA follows: TGCGCCAGCAGCCCAGGGACAGGGGGCTCTGGGGCCAACGTCCTGACTTTC. The encoded protein is CASSPGTGGSGANVLTF.

The rearrangement links TRBV10-3 to TRBJ1-2; no firm D call. This CDR3 contains 13 residues. V dropped 1 base and J dropped 4 bases, with 7 bases sitting between them. Germline-derived CDR1 and CDR2 are ENHRY and SYGVKD. CDR3 region: CAISELATYGYTF. Here the CDR3 DNA reads TGTGCCATCAGTGAGTTAGCCACCTATGGCTACACCTTC.

V is TRBV2 and J is TRBJ1-3, with D tentatively TRBD1 (5 bases). The germline CDR1 and CDR2 sequences are SNHLY and FYNNEI. The V and J ends lost 5 bases and 0 bases respectively, with 11 bases between them. This CDR3 spans 15 amino acids. CDR3 bases: TGTGCCAGCAGTCCAAGACAGATCTCTGGAAACACCATATATTTT. Residues: CASSPRQISGNTIYF.

This chain uses TRBV11-1 with TRBJ2-7, with 10 bases lining up with TRBD1. The CDR3 spans 14 residues. The germline gives CDR1 SGHAT, CDR2 FQDESV (reference sequence). V shed 5 bases and J 4 bases; nucleotides not matched to a gene: 5. The CDR3 bases are TGTGCCAGCAGCCGGGACAGGGGAACATACGAGCAGTACTTC. Protein product: CASSRDRGTYEQYF.

This clone was picked up a small number of times. The chain combines TRBV16 with TRBJ2-1, with 7 bases identical to TRBD2. Germline lookup yields CDR1 KGHSY and CDR2 FQNENV. V lost 0 bases, J lost 3 bases, and 2 bases stayed unmatched. There are 15 residues in the CDR3. The CDR3 loop is CASSQSGLNYNEQFF. The CDR3 nucleotides read TGTGCCAGCAGCCAATCGGGACTAAACTACAATGAGCAGTTCTTC. The full variable domain, completed using reference TRBV16 and TRBJ2-1, is GEEVAQTPKHLVRGEGQKAKLYCAPIKGHSYVFWYQQVLKNEFKFLISFQNENVFDETGMPKERFSAKCLPNSPCSLEIQATKLEDSAVYFCASSQSGLNYNEQFFGPGTRLTVL.

The chain uses TRBV6-1 and TRBJ2-1, with a weak D call TRBD1 (6 bases). Per germline, CDR1 MNHNS and CDR2 SASEGT. Trimming left V 1 base short and J 7 bases short, with 14 bases between. The CDR3 covers 15 residues. DNA for the CDR3: TGTGCCAGCAGTGAAGAGAAGACAGGAAGTAATGAGCAGTTCTTC. This translates into CASSEEKTGSNEQFF.

The genes are TRBV29-1 and TRBJ2-3; D may be TRBD1 (6 bases). In germline, CDR1 is SQVTM, CDR2 ANQGSEA. Trimming stripped 3 bases from V and 4 bases from J, with 8 bases between. This CDR3 is 12 amino acids long. This CDR3 reads CSVDPGADTQYF. In DNA form, the CDR3 reads TGCAGCGTTGACCCAGGGGCAGATACGCAGTATTTT.

The CDR3 sequence is CASSEGLSSFPYEQYF. The CDR3 bases are TGTGCCAGCAGCGAAGGACTCTCTAGCTTCCCCTACGAGCAGTACTTC. The chain combines TRBV7-2 with TRBJ2-7; weak D call: TRBD2 (5 bases). Germline V gene sequence: CDR1 SGHTA, CDR2 FQGNSA. The CDR3 length is 16 residues. V was trimmed by 5 bases and J by 2 bases, leaving 19 bases between them.

The chain couples TRBV5-4 to TRBJ2-7, with TRBD1 matching over 9 bases. Per germline, CDR1 SGHNT and CDR2 YYREEE (reference sequence). Trimming took 4 bases from V and 0 from J; bases not matched to a gene: 8. This CDR3 has 16 amino acids. The CDR3 loop is CASSKGTGIDSYEQYF. CDR3 sequence (DNA): TGTGCCAGCAGCAAAGGGACAGGGATCGACTCCTACGAGCAGTACTTC.

This clone was seen a single time. This chain joins TRBV18 and TRBJ2-7, with 7 bases aligning to TRBD2. Germline values: CDR1 KGHSH, CDR2 LQKENI. The CDR3 sequence is 17 residues long. J was trimmed by 3 bases and V by 2 bases; bases with no gene match: 13. Written as DNA, the CDR3 is TGTGCCAGCTCACCATTGGGGGGGAGGATTGAGTACTACGAGCAGTACTTC. Amino acids: CASSPLGGRIEYYEQYF.

This chain connects TRBV7-2 to TRBJ2-2; 9 positions match TRBD1. This CDR3 comprises 16 residues. Germline V gene sequence: CDR1 SGHTA, CDR2 FQGNSA. V was clipped by 5 bases and J by 4 bases; unmatched bases: 8. CDR3 sequence reads: CASSQGTGLGTGELFF. The CDR3 DNA reads TGTGCCAGCAGCCAGGGGACAGGGCTAGGCACCGGGGAGCTGTTTTTT.

The chain is built from TRBV7-2 and TRBJ2-1, with D perhaps TRBD2 (5 bases). The germline CDR1 and CDR2 sequences are SGHTA and FQGNSA. The CDR3 has 14 amino acids. V was cut by 5 bases and J by 5 bases, with 13 bases left in between. The CDR3 sequence is CASSQGLAHNEQFF. The CDR3 DNA sequence: TGTGCCAGCAGCCAAGGTCTAGCTCACAATGAGCAGTTCTTC.

This clone turned up a few times. The rearrangement uses TRBV3-1 (or the pseudogene TRBV3-2) and TRBJ2-6; D gene ambiguous. This CDR3 comprises 16 residues. With 0 bases removed from V and 0 bases from J, the gap between germline ends came to 6 bases. Germline CDR1 and CDR2: LGHDT and YNNKEL (reference sequence). CDR3 DNA sequence: TGTGCCAGCAGCCAAGATTTCGGCTCTGGGGCCAACGTCCTGACTTTC. It yields the protein CASSQDFGSGANVLTF.

V and J are TRBV5-6 and TRBJ2-3, with TRBD2 as a possible D gene (6 bases). The CDR3 has 15 residues. Germline V gene lookup returns CDR1 SGHDT and CDR2 YYEEEE. Trimming took off 2 bases at V and 5 bases at J, with 15 bases between the two ends. CDR3 protein: CASSLVTGSRDTQYF. DNA of the CDR3: TGTGCCAGCAGCTTAGTCACCGGGAGTAGAGATACGCAGTATTTT. The full variable domain, in which reference TRBV5-6 and TRBJ2-3 provide the parts outside the CDR3, is DAGVTQSPTHLIKTRGQQVTLRCSPKSGHDTVSWYQQALGQGPQFIFQYYEEEERQRGNFPDRFSGHQFPNYSSELNVNALLLGDSALYLCASSLVTGSRDTQYFGPGTRLTVL.